The 20 T cell receptor beta chains given below trace back to one sample, sequenced in a study of beta chain features in type 1 diabetes. Notes on the study in general: Significant though moderate, a shortening of TCRB CDR3s appeared in all four CD4+ subsets of Type 1 diabetes patients.

Reverse transcribing all isolated RNA meant expressed TCRB transcripts were sequenced. Here immunoSEQ multiplex PCR was the method, and the copy in TCRdb shows in-frame clones only, minus some. The sample includes 200,000 to 250,000 clones, about 14% of them seen just once. Which antigens these TCRs recognize remains unknown. Specimen: naive CD4+ T cells from blood. The receptors were gathered from a young man with type 1 diabetes.

Regarding this clone: Other DNA sequences from this sample encode an identical CDR3 as well. The J gene is TRBJ1-1, the V gene TRBV29-1, with 7 positions matching TRBD1. Germline CDR1 and CDR2: SQVTM and ANQGSEA. The junction had 1 base not matched to a gene; V was cut back by 5 bases and J by 4 bases. CDR3 size: 11 residues. The CDR3: CSVPGGTEAFF. CDR3 DNA: TGCAGCGTTCCAGGGGGCACTGAAGCTTTCTTT.

The rearrangement joins TRBV2 to TRBJ1-6, with 7 bases that match TRBD1. Trimming cost V 6 bases and J 3 bases; bases outside gene matches: 8. CDR3 length equals 16 residues. CDR1 is SNHLY and CDR2 is FYNNEI in the germline V gene. CDR3 amino acids: CASSSTGRIYNSPLHF. Written as DNA, the CDR3 is TGTGCCAGCAGCTCGACAGGGAGAATCTATAATTCACCCCTCCACTTT.

This clone was counted between two and nine times. The chain employs TRBV19 and TRBJ1-2, with D possibly being TRBD1 (6 bases). This CDR3 contains 12 residues. Trimming left V 9 bases short and J 8 bases short, with 16 bases between. Germline assignment: CDR1 LNHDA and CDR2 SQIVND (reference sequence). Here the CDR3 reads CASEDRRSGYTF. In DNA, the CDR3 is TGTGCCAGCGAAGACAGGAGATCGGGCTACACCTTC.

In this sample, this clone turned up a few times. The gene calls are TRBV18 and TRBJ2-2, with D perhaps matching TRBD2 (6 bases). Germline V lookup: CDR1 KGHSH, CDR2 LQKENI. V lost 3 bases and J 0 bases, leaving 11 bases between the germline ends. The CDR3 length is 16 residues. Here the CDR3 DNA reads TGTGCCAGCTCACCGACTAGTAATGCGAACACCGGGGAGCTGTTTTTT. It translates to CASSPTSNANTGELFF.

This clone was seen a handful of times. The rearrangement links TRBV7-8 to TRBJ1-4; TRBD1 aligns across 8 bases. Per the germline V gene, CDR1 is SGHVS and CDR2 is FQNEAQ. The CDR3 is made up of 12 amino acids. J was trimmed by 13 bases and V by 5 bases; bases with no gene match: 6. CDR3 region: CASSVDRVRLFF. The CDR3 DNA follows: TGTGCCAGCAGCGTGGACAGGGTTAGACTGTTTTTT.

The chain employs TRBV27 and TRBJ2-2; TRBD2 matches 7 bases. This CDR3 contains 14 residues. J lost 5 bases, V lost 5 bases, and 5 bases had no gene match. The germline gives CDR1 MNHEY, CDR2 SMNVEV (reference sequence). Here the CDR3 DNA reads TGTGCCAGCAGTGGGGGGGTCTGGACCGGGGAGCTGTTTTTT. Amino acids: CASSGGVWTGELFF.

The gene calls are TRBV29-1 and TRBJ1-1, with D possibly being TRBD1 (5 bases). In germline, CDR1 is SQVTM, CDR2 ANQGSEA. V was shortened by 5 bases and J by 4 bases, with 14 bases between the two germline ends. CDR3 length equals 13 residues. The CDR3 loop reads CSVLTVKGTEAFF. The CDR3 bases are TGCAGCGTTTTGACAGTTAAGGGCACTGAAGCTTTCTTT.

This clone was detected only a few times. The V gene is TRBV29-1, the J gene TRBJ2-1; D may be TRBD1 (6 bases). Trimming left V 4 bases short and J 4 bases short, with 11 bases between. The germline gives CDR1 SQVTM, CDR2 ANQGSEA. The CDR3 extends over 13 amino acids. Here the CDR3 reads CSVGDRSYNEQFF. The CDR3 coding sequence is TGCAGCGTTGGCGACAGGAGTTACAATGAGCAGTTCTTC.

This clone was seen more than once but under ten times. V usage is TRBV4-1 and J usage is TRBJ2-5; the D gene is possibly TRBD2 (6 bases). V gave up 5 bases and J gave up 5 bases, with 15 bases separating them. Germline-derived CDR1 and CDR2 are MGHRA and YSYEKL. CDR3 length: 14 amino acids. The CDR3, as DNA: TGCGCCAGCAGCTTAGCGGCGGTGGGGGAGACCCAGTACTTC. This codes for CASSLAAVGETQYF.

This clone was counted a few times. The CDR3 here is CASRGGTYNEQFF. The DNA for the CDR3 is TGCGCCAGCAGAGGGGGAACCTACAATGAGCAGTTCTTC. The rearrangement links TRBV5-1 to TRBJ2-1, with D perhaps matching TRBD1 (6 bases). Trimming pared 5 bases from V and 2 bases from J, leaving 8 bases between. The germline V gene encodes CDR1 SGHRS and CDR2 YFSETQ. This CDR3 is 13 amino acids long. Full variable domain (remainder filled in from reference TRBV5-1 and TRBJ2-1): KAGVTQTPRYLIKTRGQQVTLSCSPISGHRSVSWYQQTPGQGLQFLFEYFSETQRNKGNFPGRFSGRQFSNSRSEMNVSTLELGDSALYLCASRGGTYNEQFFGPGTRLTVL.

This clone was counted a few times. This chain links TRBV7-2 with TRBJ1-2, with D possibly matching TRBD1 (5 bases). The CDR3 spans 13 residues. Between the trimmed V and J ends, which lost 5 bases and 3 bases, there was a span of 10 bases. Germline values: CDR1 SGHTA, CDR2 FQGNSA. The CDR3 DNA follows: TGTGCCAGCAGCCTTGGGGGGGACTATGGCTACACCTTC. This encodes CASSLGGDYGYTF.

This chain connects TRBV7-9 to TRBJ2-3, with 11 bases matching TRBD1. The CDR3 is 14 residues long. Germline V lookup: CDR1 SEHNR, CDR2 FQNEAQ (reference sequence). J lost 7 bases, V lost 5 bases, and 5 bases had no gene match. CDR3 sequence (DNA): TGTGCCAGCAGCGCGGGACAGGGGGAAAATACGCAGTATTTT. This gives the protein CASSAGQGENTQYF.

This clone was seen a few times. The chain uses TRBV25-1 and TRBJ2-7; 9 nucleotides agree with TRBD2. The CDR3 loop spans 15 amino acids. The V and J ends lost 5 bases and 3 bases, in that order; junction bases with no gene match: 8. Germline CDR1 reads MGHDK; CDR2 reads SYGVNS. The CDR3, as DNA: TGTGCCAGCAGTTATCCGGCGGGAGGGGACTACGAGCAGTACTTC. It is translated as CASSYPAGGDYEQYF.

The CDR3 here is CASSKTSGRNTGELFF. For the CDR3, the DNA is TGTGCCAGCAGCAAGACTAGCGGGAGGAACACCGGGGAGCTGTTTTTT. This chain links TRBV7-2 with TRBJ2-2; 12 bases are shared with TRBD2. This CDR3 is built from 16 residues. Trimming cost V 5 bases and J 1 base; bases outside gene matches: 2. CDR1 SGHTA and CDR2 FQGNSA come from the germline V gene. The entire variable domain, with the rest obtained from reference TRBV7-2 and TRBJ2-2, is as follows: GAGVSQSPSNKVTEKGKDVELRCDPISGHTALYWYRQSLGQGLEFLIYFQGNSAPDKSGLPSDRFSAERTGGSVSTLTIQRTQQEDSAVYLCASSKTSGRNTGELFFGEGSRLTVL.

This clone was seen only a few times. The chain uses TRBV30 and TRBJ1-6, with TRBD1 matching over 7 bases. CDR1 and CDR2 (germline): GTSNPN, SVGIG (reference sequence). CDR3 size: 16 residues. J gave up 9 bases and V 1 base, and 12 bases lay outside the gene matches. The CDR3 sequence: CAWSGGQTAMGSPLHF. CDR3 nucleotide sequence: TGTGCCTGGAGTGGGGGACAGACGGCAATGGGTTCACCCCTCCACTTT.

The V and J genes are TRBV28 and TRBJ2-3; possibly TRBD2 for D (6 bases). The ends were cut back, 6 bases at V and 3 bases at J, with 13 bases in the middle. CDR1 MDHEN and CDR2 SYDVKM come from the germline V gene. This CDR3 has 14 amino acids. The CDR3 loop reads CASSPGDQTDTQYF. The CDR3 DNA reads TGTGCCAGCAGCCCGGGAGATCAAACAGATACGCAGTATTTT.

This chain uses TRBV27 with TRBJ1-1; the match to TRBD1 covers 10 bases. V shed 5 bases, J shed 0 bases, and the junction held 3 bases outside the gene matches. The CDR3 covers 15 residues. Germline CDR1 is MNHEY and CDR2 is SMNVEV (reference sequence). CDR3 DNA sequence: TGTGCCAGCAGTCTGACAGGGGGCCTGAACACTGAAGCTTTCTTT. The encoded protein is CASSLTGGLNTEAFF.

This clone showed up just a few times. The chain recombines TRBV5-4 with TRBJ2-5; TRBD2 might be the D (5 bases). The germline V and J ends were trimmed by 4 bases and 10 bases, with 17 bases remaining between them. Germline loops: CDR1 SGHNT, CDR2 YYREEE (reference sequence). The CDR3 has 13 residues. CDR3 DNA sequence: TGTGCCAGCAGCCCGGACTCTACCGGGGACCAGTACTTC. Translating gives CASSPDSTGDQYF.

The chain has TRBV4-1 and TRBJ1-2; TRBD1 is a possible D gene (5 bases). The CDR3 spans 16 residues. V gave up 3 bases and J gave up 0 bases, with 14 bases separating them. Germline CDR1 is MGHRA and CDR2 is YSYEKL. In nucleotides, the CDR3 is TGCGCCAGCAGCCACCCCCGACAGTCCGCTAACTATGGCTACACCTTC. As protein: CASSHPRQSANYGYTF.

J is TRBJ2-1 and V is TRBV29-1, with 12 bases matching TRBD2. This CDR3 region has 15 residues. The germline gives CDR1 SQVTM, CDR2 ANQGSEA. V was clipped by 2 bases and J by 7 bases; unmatched bases: 6. The CDR3 loop is CSVERLAGVENEQFF. In DNA form, the CDR3 reads TGCAGCGTTGAACGACTAGCGGGAGTAGAAAATGAGCAGTTCTTC.